One and the same sample provided the 32 T cell receptor beta chains below, sequenced in a study of cytomegalovirus exposure and HLA in healthy donors. Primers: 60 Vbeta forward and 13 Jbeta reverse. TCRdb keeps only in-frame clones here, not all; method: immunoSEQ multiplex PCR. The table shows some 160,000 clones, with over 75% occurring only once. The sample consisted of PBMCs. The receptors originated from a woman in her twenties or thirties in good health and CMV-seronegative.

The chain is built from TRBV5-1 and TRBJ2-3; no firm D call. Germline CDR1 reads SGHRS; CDR2 reads YFSETQ. This CDR3 spans 14 amino acids. Trimming removed 5 bases at V and 1 base at J, with 11 bases between. The CDR3 DNA reads as TGCGCCAGCAGTTCTCCTCTAGGCACAGATACGCAGTATTTT. Protein sequence: CASSSPLGTDTQYF.

V is TRBV18 and J is TRBJ2-1, with TRBD2 matching 10 bases. The CDR3 covers 16 residues. Germline V gene sequence: CDR1 KGHSH, CDR2 LQKENI. Trimming removed 0 bases from V and 9 bases from J; junction bases left unmatched: 8. DNA of the CDR3: TGTGCCAGCTCACCACCGAAGCGGGGGGGCCCTGGTGAGCAGTTCTTC. Translated, it gives CASSPPKRGGPGEQFF.

The genes are TRBV6-4 and TRBJ1-1; 9 bases are shared with TRBD1. In germline, CDR1 is MRHNA, CDR2 SNTAGT. Unmatched junction bases numbered 5, after V lost 4 bases and J lost 5 bases. This CDR3 contains 14 residues. The CDR3 here is CASSAGQGQTEAFF. For the CDR3, the DNA is TGTGCCAGCAGTGCGGGACAGGGTCAGACTGAAGCTTTCTTT.

The genes are TRBV30 and TRBJ1-2; TRBD1 agrees at 8 bases. Trimming removed 4 bases from V and 4 bases from J; junction bases left unmatched: 11. The germline V gene encodes CDR1 GTSNPN and CDR2 SVGIG (reference sequence). The CDR3 length is 15 residues. The CDR3 DNA follows: TGTGCCTGGAATTTCCCAGGGGGCGCGAGCTATGGCTACACCTTC. This encodes CAWNFPGGASYGYTF. Variable domain in full (rest from reference TRBV30 and TRBJ1-2): SQTIHQWPATLVQPVGSPLSLECTVEGTSNPNLYWYRQAAGRGLQLLFYSVGIGQISSEVPQNLSASRPQDRQFILSSKKLLLSDSGFYLCAWNFPGGASYGYTFGSGTRLTVV.

The chain recombines TRBV6-1 with TRBJ2-7, with 7 bases that match TRBD2. With V trimmed by 11 bases and J by 2 bases, 9 bases remained unmatched. The V gene's germline CDR1 is MNHNS and CDR2 SASEGT. The length of the CDR3 is 13 residues. Here the CDR3 reads CAHRASGPYEQYF. For the CDR3, the DNA is TGTGCCCACCGAGCTAGCGGACCCTACGAGCAGTACTTC.

The chain joins TRBV4-3 to TRBJ1-2; D is undetermined. Germline V CDR1 and CDR2: LGHNA, YSLEER. V was trimmed by 4 bases and J by 7 bases, leaving 16 bases between them. CDR3 size: 14 residues. CDR3 coding DNA: TGCGCCAGCAGCCCCCGGCTCGAGGGCGGTGGCTACACCTTC. Translation: CASSPRLEGGGYTF.

This clone was seen a handful of times. The V call is TRBV2, the J call TRBJ2-7; 10 nucleotides line up with TRBD2. V dropped 6 bases and J dropped 5; count of bases not matched to a gene: 13. Germline lookup yields CDR1 SNHLY and CDR2 FYNNEI. The CDR3 totals 16 residues. CDR3 sequence (DNA): TGTGCCAGCAGCAGATTCCTAGCGGGGGAGAAGGACGAGCAGTACTTC. Translating it yields CASSRFLAGEKDEQYF.

The V call is TRBV7-3, the J call TRBJ2-5, with no clear D. Germline values: CDR1 SGHTA, CDR2 FQGTGA. V lost 0 bases to trimming and J lost 2 bases, with 10 bases between them. The CDR3 covers 15 residues. The CDR3 here is CASSLTGQVQETQYF. The CDR3 region has the DNA TGTGCCAGCAGCTTAACGGGCCAGGTTCAAGAGACCCAGTACTTC.

The chain links TRBV29-1 to TRBJ1-1; unclear D gene. The CDR3 extends over 12 amino acids. The germline gives CDR1 SQVTM, CDR2 ANQGSEA. Trimming cost V 8 bases and J 0 bases, with 10 bases left between them. The CDR3 DNA follows: TGCAGCCACGGGGAACTGAACACTGAAGCTTTCTTT. Its translation is CSHGELNTEAFF.

The V and J genes are TRBV18 and TRBJ2-3; 13 nucleotides match TRBD2. CDR3 length: 19 amino acids. Germline CDR1 is KGHSH and CDR2 is LQKENI. The junction had 16 bases not matched to a gene; V was cut back by 4 bases and J by 6 bases. The CDR3 sequence is CASSRTLGLAGVSKDTQYF. In nucleotides, the CDR3 is TGTGCCAGCTCACGGACCCTTGGACTAGCGGGAGTCTCAAAGGATACGCAGTATTTT.

This sequence joins TRBV7-3 and TRBJ2-1; 8 bases map to TRBD2. This CDR3 has 16 residues. Germline V gene data show CDR1 as SGHTA and CDR2 as FQGTGA. The V segment lost 1 base and the J segment 2 bases; nucleotides outside the gene matches: 4. The CDR3 nucleotides are TGTGCCAGCAGCTTAATTCTCGGGGGGGCCTACAATGAGCAGTTCTTC. Translated, it gives CASSLILGGAYNEQFF.

This chain connects TRBV5-1 to TRBJ2-7; D is unresolved. This CDR3 has 14 residues. V was trimmed by 0 bases and J by 2 bases, leaving 9 bases between them. CDR1 and CDR2 from the germline V gene are SGHRS and YFSETQ. The CDR3 DNA reads as TGCGCCAGCAGCTTGGACCCAGGCCCCTACGAGCAGTACTTC. Translated, it gives CASSLDPGPYEQYF.

The chain joins TRBV7-8 to TRBJ2-2; D is perhaps TRBD2 (5 bases). The CDR3 has 16 residues. Trimming removed 8 bases at V and 6 bases at J, with 22 bases between. Germline CDR1 and CDR2: SGHVS and FQNEAQ. The CDR3 DNA reads as TGTGCCAGCGTCCAGCCCGGCGGGTTCGGATCCGGGGAGCTGTTTTTT. Its protein is CASVQPGGFGSGELFF.

This clone was seen a single time. The gene calls are TRBV10-2 and TRBJ2-3; the match to TRBD2 covers 9 bases. Germline trimming cut 8 bases from V and 3 bases from J; bases unmatched to any gene: 12. The CDR3 has 16 amino acids. Germline assignment: CDR1 WSHSY and CDR2 SAAADI. This CDR3 reads CASDPWAGGMTDTQYF. In nucleotides, the CDR3 is TGCGCCAGCGATCCTTGGGCGGGGGGGATGACAGATACGCAGTATTTT.

The chain combines TRBV30 with TRBJ1-2; no definite D call. This CDR3 contains 15 residues. V was shortened by 0 bases and J by 3 bases, with 14 bases between the two germline ends. Per germline, CDR1 GTSNPN and CDR2 SVGIG (reference sequence). The CDR3 DNA follows: TGTGCCTGGAGTGTAGGAAGGGAGGGTTACTATGGCTACACCTTC. It codes for CAWSVGREGYYGYTF.

The chain uses TRBV5-1 and TRBJ1-2; possible D gene TRBD1, 6 bases. The CDR3 is 14 residues long. Trimming removed 5 bases at V and 5 bases at J, with 16 bases between. The germline CDR1 and CDR2 sequences are SGHRS and YFSETQ. The CDR3 coding sequence is TGCGCCAGCAGAGAACAGGGTCCCTCTTATGGCTACACCTTC. Translated: CASREQGPSYGYTF.

The chain links TRBV6-6 to TRBJ2-1, with D uncertain. V was shortened by 6 bases and J by 8 bases, with 11 bases between the two germline ends. CDR3 length: 12 amino acids. CDR1 and CDR2 (germline): MNHNY, SVGAGI (reference sequence). The CDR3 protein is CASSYTFDEQFF. Here the CDR3 DNA reads TGTGCCAGCAGCTACACATTCGATGAGCAGTTCTTC.

The V and J genes are TRBV19 and TRBJ1-5; 11 bases map to TRBD1. Trimming at V came to 3 bases and at J to 6 bases, leaving 4 bases not matched to a gene. This CDR3 is 15 amino acids long. Germline values: CDR1 LNHDA, CDR2 SQIVND (reference sequence). CDR3 nucleotides: TGTGCCAGTAGTATGGGGGGACAGGGGGTTCAGCCCCAGCATTTT. This gives the protein CASSMGGQGVQPQHF.

The chain's CDR3 is CAWSLPGQPGEKLFF. The DNA for the CDR3 is TGTGCCTGGAGTCTACCGGGACAACCGGGGGAAAAACTGTTTTTT. The chain employs TRBV30 and TRBJ1-4; tentatively, D is TRBD1 (6 bases). Germline V CDR1 and CDR2: GTSNPN, SVGIG (reference sequence). V lost 2 bases to trimming and J lost 8 bases, with 18 bases between them. The CDR3 contains 15 residues.

The rearrangement uses TRBV7-2 and TRBJ2-5, with D possibly being TRBD2 (5 bases). CDR3 length: 15 residues. The V gene lost 5 bases and the J gene lost 0 bases, with 13 bases spanning the gap. Germline V gene data show CDR1 as SGHTA and CDR2 as FQGNSA. The CDR3: CASSPGVGYQETQYF. DNA for the CDR3: TGTGCCAGCAGCCCCGGGGTCGGTTACCAAGAGACCCAGTACTTC.

Only a few counts were recorded for this clone. The chain employs TRBV27 and TRBJ1-1; D is perhaps TRBD1 (5 bases). V shed 6 bases and J shed 3 bases, with 14 bases lying between them. The CDR3 extends over 14 amino acids. CDR1 MNHEY and CDR2 SMNVEV come from the germline V gene (reference sequence). The CDR3 region is CASSRRDSDTEAFF. In DNA, the CDR3 is TGTGCCAGCAGCCGCCGGGACTCAGACACTGAAGCTTTCTTT.

There are a few counts of this clone. This rearrangement joins TRBV18 to TRBJ1-5; TRBD1 agrees at 10 bases. V lost 3 bases to trimming and J lost 4 bases; unmatched junction nucleotides: 9. Germline CDR1 KGHSH, CDR2 LQKENI. The CDR3 extends over 17 amino acids. CDR3: CASSPGGGTGVNQPQHF. The CDR3 DNA reads as TGTGCCAGCTCACCCGGGGGCGGGACAGGGGTAAATCAGCCCCAGCATTTT.

The chain recombines TRBV29-1 with TRBJ2-7, with 9 bases aligning to TRBD1. The CDR3 contains 15 residues. Trimming cost V 6 bases and J 3 bases; bases outside gene matches: 12. CDR1 and CDR2 (germline): SQVTM, ANQGSEA. This chain's CDR3 is CSVVPPGQGSYEQYF. The CDR3 DNA sequence: TGCAGCGTCGTACCACCGGGACAGGGAAGCTACGAGCAGTACTTC.

The rearrangement uses TRBV7-2 and TRBJ1-5; possible D gene TRBD1, 6 bases. The CDR3 is made up of 14 amino acids. V lost 5 bases and J 4 bases, leaving 12 bases between the germline ends. Per the germline V gene, CDR1 is SGHTA and CDR2 is FQGNSA. CDR3 sequence reads: CASSPNRANQPQHF. Here the CDR3 DNA reads TGTGCCAGCAGCCCAAACAGGGCAAATCAGCCCCAGCATTTT.

CDR3 loop: CASRFDRVAEAFF. The CDR3 nucleotides read TGTGCCAGCAGATTCGACAGGGTCGCTGAAGCTTTCTTT. V and J are TRBV6-6 and TRBJ1-1; 7 nucleotides align to TRBD1. With V trimmed by 6 bases and J by 6 bases, 7 bases remained unmatched. The CDR3 is made up of 13 amino acids. From germline, CDR1 is MNHNY and CDR2 SVGAGI (reference sequence).

The genes are TRBV19 and TRBJ1-5; tentatively, D is TRBD1 (6 bases). V was pared by 9 bases and J by 0 bases, with 12 bases between. Looked up from germline, CDR1 is LNHDA and CDR2 is SQIVND (reference sequence). The CDR3 totals 14 residues. CDR3 sequence reads: CASRGWGSNQPQHF. The CDR3 DNA reads as TGTGCCAGCAGGGGATGGGGTAGCAATCAGCCCCAGCATTTT.

This clone was seen a handful of times. The rearrangement uses TRBV6-6 and TRBJ2-1, with D possibly matching TRBD2 (5 bases). The CDR3 runs 12 residues. The germline gives CDR1 MNHNY, CDR2 SVGAGI (reference sequence). V was pared by 2 bases and J by 7 bases, with 6 bases between. CDR3 amino acids: CASSYVANEQFF. The CDR3 region has the DNA TGTGCCAGCAGTTACGTAGCGAATGAGCAGTTCTTC.

J is TRBJ1-1 and V is TRBV9; the match to TRBD1 covers 7 bases. Germline V gene sequence: CDR1 SGDLS, CDR2 YYNGEE. This CDR3 region has 13 residues. Unmatched junction bases numbered 6, after V lost 4 bases and J lost 6 bases. The CDR3 sequence: CASSRQGGSEAFF. CDR3 in DNA: TGTGCCAGCAGCAGACAGGGTGGGTCTGAAGCTTTCTTT.

The chain is built from TRBV5-4 and TRBJ2-7; TRBD2 might be the D (5 bases). This CDR3 is built from 15 residues. In germline, CDR1 is SGHNT, CDR2 YYREEE (reference sequence). V was trimmed by 0 bases and J by 3 bases, leaving 13 bases between them. CDR3 bases: TGTGCCAGCAGCTTGGTAGGAGGCGCACTCTACGAGCAGTACTTC. Translated, it gives CASSLVGGALYEQYF.

This clone has a handful of counts. The V and J genes are TRBV5-5 and TRBJ2-2, with D perhaps matching TRBD1 (6 bases). The germline V gene has CDR1 SGHKS and CDR2 YYEKEE (reference sequence). The CDR3 runs to 13 residues. Trimming took off 4 bases at V and 7 bases at J, with 11 bases between the two ends. The CDR3 region has the DNA TGTGCCAGCAGCCCACAGGGTGTCGGGGAGCTGTTTTTT. It encodes CASSPQGVGELFF.

This clone was counted between two and nine times. The chain combines TRBV5-1 with TRBJ1-4; D may be TRBD1 (6 bases). This CDR3 comprises 14 residues. V was shortened by 1 base and J by 6 bases, with 10 bases between the two germline ends. CDR1 and CDR2 (germline): SGHRS, YFSETQ. The CDR3 DNA sequence: TGCGCCAGCAGCTTGATTGGGGGCGATGAAAAACTGTTTTTT. It translates to CASSLIGGDEKLFF.

The gene calls are TRBV4-1 and TRBJ1-1; TRBD1 matches at 7 bases. Germline lookup yields CDR1 MGHRA and CDR2 YSYEKL. The CDR3 has 17 amino acids. The trim removed 3 bases at V and 1 base at J, leaving 11 bases unmatched. The CDR3 DNA is TGCGCCAGCAGCCACGACCGACAGGGTACGCCGAACACTGAAGCTTTCTTT. Its protein product is CASSHDRQGTPNTEAFF.